What follows are 21 T cell receptor beta chains derived from one specimen sequenced in a study of shared clonotypes between healthy human individuals. The table came from immunoSEQ multiplex PCR; TCRdb's copy has only in-frame clones and leaves some out. The sample holds some 2 million clones, roughly 94% seen once. Positively selected for CCR7, the CD45RO-negative cells used as naive CD8 cells excluded terminally differentiated effector memory CD45RA+ cells. The material sequenced was naive CD8+ T cells sorted from blood. Receptors originate from a man aged 18 to 30 in good health.

This clone appeared a single time. V and J are TRBV5-6 and TRBJ1-1; D gene ambiguous. This CDR3 has 16 amino acids. Germline CDR1 and CDR2: SGHDT and YYEEEE. The germline V and J ends were trimmed by 2 bases and 4 bases, with 18 bases remaining between them. CDR3 residues: CASSFLLSGMFTEAFF. CDR3 coding DNA: TGTGCCAGCAGCTTCCTCCTTTCGGGGATGTTCACTGAAGCTTTCTTT.

The chain carries TRBV27 and TRBJ1-2; D not resolved. Germline V lookup: CDR1 MNHEY, CDR2 SMNVEV (reference sequence). The CDR3 runs 14 residues. V dropped 8 bases and J dropped 7 bases, with 20 bases sitting between them. CDR3 DNA sequence: TGTGCCAGCTGGGGAGGGCCGGGCTCTGGTGGCTACACCTTC. Translation: CASWGGPGSGGYTF.

The V gene is TRBV30, the J gene TRBJ2-7; D gene ambiguous. Trimming stripped 1 base from V and 5 bases from J, with 6 bases between. The CDR3 contains 11 residues. Germline-derived CDR1 and CDR2 are GTSNPN and SVGIG (reference sequence). CDR3 amino acids: CAWSGPHEQYF. DNA of the CDR3: TGTGCCTGGAGTGGCCCCCACGAGCAGTACTTC.

The V call is TRBV9, the J call TRBJ2-7, with a tentative D call TRBD2 (6 bases). This CDR3 has 15 amino acids. The germline V gene encodes CDR1 SGDLS and CDR2 YYNGEE. The ends were cut back, 0 bases at V and 3 bases at J, with 13 bases in the middle. The CDR3 nucleotides are TGTGCCAGCAGCGTAGCCGGCGGGACCTACTACGAGCAGTACTTC. The encoded protein is CASSVAGGTYYEQYF.

The CDR3 DNA reads TGTGCCTGGAGTGTACTACAGGGGGGATCAGATACGCAGTATTTT. It translates to CAWSVLQGGSDTQYF. This chain uses TRBV30 with TRBJ2-3, with TRBD1 identical over 8 bases. V shed 0 bases, J shed 4 bases, and the junction held 6 bases outside the gene matches. Germline CDR1 is GTSNPN and CDR2 is SVGIG (reference sequence). This CDR3 is 15 amino acids long. Complete variable domain (other parts from reference TRBV30 and TRBJ2-3): SQTIHQWPATLVQPVGSPLSLECTVEGTSNPNLYWYRQAAGRGLQLLFYSVGIGQISSEVPQNLSASRPQDRQFILSSKKLLLSDSGFYLCAWSVLQGGSDTQYFGPGTRLTVL.

With respect to this clone: At the DNA level, this CDR3 is encoded by other sequences in the same sample as well. The chain has TRBV9 and TRBJ2-5; possible D gene TRBD2, 5 bases. Trimming stripped 0 bases from V and 5 bases from J, with 14 bases between. CDR3 length equals 15 residues. Germline CDR1 reads SGDLS; CDR2 reads YYNGEE. The CDR3 DNA follows: TGTGCCAGCAGCGTAGGTGGCACCTCGGGGGAGACCCAGTACTTC. This translates into CASSVGGTSGETQYF.

About this clone itself: The sample has other DNA sequences that encode this CDR3 too. The chain couples TRBV7-2 to TRBJ2-7; 8 bases are shared with TRBD1. CDR3 size: 12 residues. The ends lost 3 bases at V and 6 bases at J; junction bases unmatched: 1. CDR1 is SGHTA and CDR2 is FQGNSA in the germline V gene. The DNA for the CDR3 is TGTGCCAGCAGCTTGACAGGGGTCGAGCAGTACTTC. The encoded protein is CASSLTGVEQYF.

The rearrangement uses TRBV4-3 and TRBJ2-1, with 10 bases identical to TRBD2. The germline V gene has CDR1 LGHNA and CDR2 YSLEER. The CDR3 is made up of 20 amino acids. V gave up 0 bases and J gave up 0 bases; unmatched junction bases: 11. CDR3 in amino acids: CASSQEWLAGAGDSYNEQFF. The CDR3 DNA sequence: TGCGCCAGCAGCCAAGAATGGCTAGCGGGAGCTGGGGACTCCTACAATGAGCAGTTCTTC.

In the case of this clone: Other nucleotide sequences from this sample produce the same CDR3. V is TRBV5-1 and J is TRBJ2-7; a possible D gene is TRBD1 (5 bases). The V and J ends lost 0 bases and 6 bases respectively, with 10 bases between them. CDR1 is SGHRS, CDR2 YFSETQ, per germline. This CDR3 is built from 13 residues. The chain's CDR3 is CASSLGQGGEQYF. The CDR3 nucleotides read TGCGCCAGCAGCTTGGGGCAGGGCGGCGAGCAGTACTTC. Complete variable domain (other parts from reference TRBV5-1 and TRBJ2-7): KAGVTQTPRYLIKTRGQQVTLSCSPISGHRSVSWYQQTPGQGLQFLFEYFSETQRNKGNFPGRFSGRQFSNSRSEMNVSTLELGDSALYLCASSLGQGGEQYFGPGTRLTVT.

This sequence joins TRBV6-5 and TRBJ1-1; maybe TRBD1 (5 bases). The CDR3 loop spans 13 amino acids. Germline V lookup: CDR1 MNHEY, CDR2 SVGAGI. V lost 7 bases to trimming and J lost 0 bases, with 9 bases between them. CDR3 protein: CASTGILNTEAFF. In DNA form, the CDR3 reads TGTGCCAGCACAGGGATCTTGAACACTGAAGCTTTCTTT.

This chain uses TRBV4-1 with TRBJ1-1, with a possible D match to TRBD1 (6 bases). The CDR3 loop spans 14 amino acids. V was cut by 5 bases and J by 0 bases, with 10 bases left in between. CDR1 and CDR2 from the germline V gene are MGHRA and YSYEKL. The chain's CDR3 is CASSVGQMNTEAFF. CDR3 DNA: TGCGCCAGCAGCGTAGGACAGATGAACACTGAAGCTTTCTTT.

The V gene is TRBV27, the J gene TRBJ2-1; D gene unclear. This CDR3 is 15 amino acids long. Deletions cut 2 bases from V and 7 bases from J, with 15 bases between. From germline, CDR1 is MNHEY and CDR2 SMNVEV (reference sequence). In DNA form, the CDR3 reads TGTGCCAGCAGTTTAGCTTTTGGGTCTGTAAATGAGCAGTTCTTC. Amino acid sequence: CASSLAFGSVNEQFF.

J is TRBJ1-2 and V is TRBV29-1; the D gene is possibly TRBD1 (6 bases). Germline V lookup: CDR1 SQVTM, CDR2 ANQGSEA. Trimming took 5 bases from V and 2 from J, leaving 12 bases between them. This CDR3 spans 13 amino acids. CDR3 sequence (DNA): TGCAGCGTTAAGACAGGAGAGAACTATGGCTACACCTTC. Protein sequence: CSVKTGENYGYTF.

This clone came up once. This sample includes further DNA sequences coding for the same CDR3. This chain joins TRBV27 and TRBJ2-3; D is undetermined. Germline assignment: CDR1 MNHEY and CDR2 SMNVEV (reference sequence). V was trimmed by 8 bases and J by 5 bases, leaving 8 bases between them. The CDR3 is made up of 11 amino acids. The DNA for the CDR3 is TGTGCCAGCGGGCCCAGAGATACGCAGTATTTT. It codes for CASGPRDTQYF.

This clone was counted between two and nine times. Other DNA sequences in this sample translate to the same CDR3. The CDR3 DNA sequence: TGTGCCAGCAATGACAGGGGGCCCTACGAGCAGTACTTC. Translating it yields CASNDRGPYEQYF. This chain links TRBV6-1 with TRBJ2-7, with 10 bases aligning to TRBD1. Germline CDR1 reads MNHNS; CDR2 reads SASEGT. J gave up 2 bases and V 7 bases, and 2 bases lay outside the gene matches. The CDR3 has 13 residues.

The chain carries TRBV5-4 and TRBJ2-5; no reliable D call. This CDR3 is built from 13 residues. Germline assignment: CDR1 SGHNT and CDR2 YYREEE (reference sequence). V was trimmed by 0 bases and J by 5 bases, leaving 8 bases between them. The DNA for the CDR3 is TGTGCCAGCAGCTTGGGGCTAGAGGAGACCCAGTACTTC. Translation gives CASSLGLEETQYF.

With respect to this clone: At one end, the junction sequence differs from germline, possibly due to a read error. The chain has TRBV7-7 and TRBJ1-1; D uncertain. Germline values: CDR1 SSHAT, CDR2 FNYEAQ (reference sequence). This CDR3 is 13 amino acids long. The CDR3 DNA is TGTGCTAGCAGCATCGCCTTCGGGACTGAAGCTTTCTTT. Protein: CASSIAFGTEAFF.

This chain joins TRBV7-6 and TRBJ1-1; D unclear. Trimming cost V 3 bases and J 7 bases, with 9 bases left between them. CDR1 SGHVS and CDR2 FNYEAQ come from the germline V gene. The CDR3 spans 12 residues. CDR3 bases: TGTGCCAGCAGCTTTCAAGGCGTTGAAGCTTTCTTT. Protein sequence: CASSFQGVEAFF.

This clone appeared once. The V and J genes are TRBV7-6 and TRBJ2-1, with D possibly being TRBD1 or TRBD2 (5 bases each). V dropped 6 bases and J dropped 3 bases, with 12 bases sitting between them. The germline V gene encodes CDR1 SGHVS and CDR2 FNYEAQ. The CDR3 is 14 residues long. Here the CDR3 reads CASSRDGFYNEQFF. DNA of the CDR3: TGTGCCAGCAGTCGGGACGGCTTCTACAATGAGCAGTTCTTC.

The chain is built from TRBV4-1 and TRBJ1-1, with 11 bases aligning to TRBD1. CDR3 length equals 14 residues. Germline CDR1 is MGHRA and CDR2 is YSYEKL. V lost 3 bases and J lost 7; bases outside the gene matches: 4. The CDR3 nucleotides are TGCGCCAGCAGCCACGGACAGGGGGCCGATGAAGCTTTCTTT. This translates into CASSHGQGADEAFF.

V is TRBV6-5 and J is TRBJ2-5; TRBD2 aligns across 9 bases. The germline gives CDR1 MNHEY, CDR2 SVGAGI. With 4 bases clipped from V and 5 bases from J, the junction kept 11 bases outside the gene matches. The CDR3 runs to 16 residues. The CDR3 is CASSSSGITPGETQYF. The CDR3 DNA follows: TGTGCCAGCAGTTCTAGCGGGATTACCCCAGGGGAGACCCAGTACTTC.